These 6 T cell receptor beta chains were all obtained from the same sample, sequenced in a study of blood T cell repertoires in COVID-19. This table comes from immunoSEQ multiplex PCR, and its TCRdb copy is limited to in-frame clones, with some not included. The table has approximately 140,000 clones, more than 75% seen once. Sequenced sample: peripheral blood. These receptors were taken from an elderly man with acute or convalescent COVID-19.

V gene TRBV27 combines with J gene TRBJ1-1; the D gene is possibly TRBD1 (5 bases). The CDR3 totals 15 residues. With 0 bases removed from V and 4 bases from J, the gap between germline ends came to 12 bases. The germline V gene has CDR1 MNHEY and CDR2 SMNVEV (reference sequence). The CDR3, as DNA: TGTGCCAGCAGTTTATCGTGGCGACAGAGCACTGAAGCTTTCTTT. This codes for CASSLSWRQSTEAFF.

The J gene is TRBJ1-3, the V gene TRBV3-1 (or the pseudogene TRBV3-2); D perhaps matches TRBD1 (6 bases). Per germline, CDR1 LGHDT and CDR2 YNNKEL (reference sequence). V was trimmed by 4 bases and J by 8 bases, leaving 27 bases between them. The CDR3 runs 18 residues. The CDR3 DNA follows: TGTGCCAGCAGCCCGAAGTCGCCCGGCCACAGGGCTAGACACACCATATATTTT. Residues: CASSPKSPGHRARHTIYF.

This clone appeared once. V usage is TRBV18 and J usage is TRBJ2-5; D unclear. This CDR3 has 13 amino acids. The germline gives CDR1 KGHSH, CDR2 LQKENI. Trimming pared 2 bases from V and 2 bases from J, leaving 6 bases between. DNA for the CDR3: TGTGCCAGCTCACCATGGAGACAAGAGACCCAGTACTTC. Amino acid sequence: CASSPWRQETQYF.

This clone was recorded once. V is TRBV2 and J is TRBJ2-6; 9 bases line up with TRBD1. Germline assignment: CDR1 SNHLY and CDR2 FYNNEI. The CDR3 consists of 18 residues. V gave up 11 bases and J gave up 0 bases; unmatched junction bases: 14. Here the CDR3 DNA reads TGTGCCTCCTATACGGCGACAGGGGGATCCTCTGGGGCCAACGTCCTGACTTTC. Its protein product is CASYTATGGSSGANVLTF. Variable domain in full (rest from reference TRBV2 and TRBJ2-6): EPEVTQTPSHQVTQMGQEVILRCVPISNHLYFYWYRQILGQKVEFLVSFYNNEISEKSEIFDDQFSVERPDGSNFTLKIRSTKLEDSAMYFCASYTATGGSSGANVLTFGAGSRLTVL.

The V call is TRBV18, the J call TRBJ1-5; TRBD1 matches 7 bases. The length of the CDR3 is 13 residues. V lost 3 bases, J lost 5 bases, and 1 base stayed unmatched. CDR1 and CDR2 (germline): KGHSH, LQKENI. The CDR3 nucleotides read TGTGCCAGCTCACCTGGGACAGATCAGCCCCAGCATTTT. Its translation: CASSPGTDQPQHF.

The J gene is TRBJ2-7, the V gene TRBV5-1; possible D gene TRBD2, 5 bases. The CDR3 consists of 13 residues. V lost 4 bases to trimming and J lost 2 bases, with 10 bases between them. Germline V gene data show CDR1 as SGHRS and CDR2 as YFSETQ. The DNA of the CDR3 is TGCGCCAGCAGCGAGGGTACCACCTACGAGCAGTACTTC. It encodes CASSEGTTYEQYF. Using reference TRBV5-1 and TRBJ2-7 for the parts outside the CDR3, the full variable domain is KAGVTQTPRYLIKTRGQQVTLSCSPISGHRSVSWYQQTPGQGLQFLFEYFSETQRNKGNFPGRFSGRQFSNSRSEMNVSTLELGDSALYLCASSEGTTYEQYFGPGTRLTVT.